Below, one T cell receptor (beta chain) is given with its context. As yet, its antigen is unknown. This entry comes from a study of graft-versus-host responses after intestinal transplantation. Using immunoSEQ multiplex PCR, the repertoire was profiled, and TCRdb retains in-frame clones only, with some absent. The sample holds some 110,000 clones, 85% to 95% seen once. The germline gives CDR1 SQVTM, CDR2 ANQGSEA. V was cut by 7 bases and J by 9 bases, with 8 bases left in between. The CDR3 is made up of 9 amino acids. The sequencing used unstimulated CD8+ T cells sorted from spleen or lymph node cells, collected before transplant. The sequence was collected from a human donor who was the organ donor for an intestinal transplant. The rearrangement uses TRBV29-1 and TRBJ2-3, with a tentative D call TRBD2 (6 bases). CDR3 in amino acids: CSAGGTQYF. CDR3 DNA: TGCAGCGCTGGGGGGACGCAGTATTTT.